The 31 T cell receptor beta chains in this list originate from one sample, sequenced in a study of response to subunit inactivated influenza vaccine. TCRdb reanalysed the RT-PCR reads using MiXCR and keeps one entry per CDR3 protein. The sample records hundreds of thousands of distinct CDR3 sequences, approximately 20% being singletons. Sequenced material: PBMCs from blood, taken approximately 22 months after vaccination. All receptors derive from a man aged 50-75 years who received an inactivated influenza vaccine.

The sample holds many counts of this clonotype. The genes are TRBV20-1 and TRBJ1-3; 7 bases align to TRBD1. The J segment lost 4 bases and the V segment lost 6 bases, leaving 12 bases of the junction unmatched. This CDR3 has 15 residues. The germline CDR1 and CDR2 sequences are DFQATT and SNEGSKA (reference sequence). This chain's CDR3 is CSAAAGGGKGNTIYF. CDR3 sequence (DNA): TGCAGTGCCGCCGCGGGAGGGGGCAAAGGAAACACCATATATTTT.

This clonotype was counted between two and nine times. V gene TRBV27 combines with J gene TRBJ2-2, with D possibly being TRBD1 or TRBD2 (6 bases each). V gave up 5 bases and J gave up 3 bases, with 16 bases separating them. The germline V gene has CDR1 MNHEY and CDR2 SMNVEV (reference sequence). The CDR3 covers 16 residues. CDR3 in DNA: TGTGCCAGCAGTGGATGGGGGGCGTCATACACCGGGGAGCTGTTTTTT. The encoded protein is CASSGWGASYTGELFF.

The CDR3 DNA is TGTGCCAGCAGTAACGAAGGGGGGCTGGGCGGCTACACCTTC. Translation gives CASSNEGGLGGYTF. The J gene is TRBJ1-2, the V gene TRBV6-2 or TRBV6-3; D is possibly TRBD1 (6 bases). V gave up 5 bases and J gave up 8 bases, with 18 bases separating them. The CDR3 spans 14 residues. Germline CDR1 MNHEY, CDR2 SVGEGT.

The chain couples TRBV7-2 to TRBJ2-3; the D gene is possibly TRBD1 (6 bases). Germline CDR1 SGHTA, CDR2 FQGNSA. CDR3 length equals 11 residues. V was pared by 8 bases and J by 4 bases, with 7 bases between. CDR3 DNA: TGTGCCAGCTCAGGGGCAGATACGCAGTATTTT. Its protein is CASSGADTQYF.

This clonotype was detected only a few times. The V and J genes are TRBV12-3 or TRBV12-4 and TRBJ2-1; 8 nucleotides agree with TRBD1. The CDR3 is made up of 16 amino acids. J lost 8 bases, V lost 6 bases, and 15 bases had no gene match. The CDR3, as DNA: TGTGCCAGCAGCCTCAGCCAGGGGGCTCTGTTCTATGAGCAGTTCTTC. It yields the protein CASSLSQGALFYEQFF.

As DNA, the CDR3 is TGTGCCAGCAGCTTGTTCTCCCAAAACGGACAGTTTTCGAACACTGAAGCTTTCTTT. Protein: CASSLFSQNGQFSNTEAFF. The chain is built from TRBV5-6 and TRBJ1-1, with a possible D match to TRBD1 (6 bases). This CDR3 has 19 residues. The V gene lost 1 base and the J gene lost 1 base, with 23 bases spanning the gap. CDR1 is SGHDT, CDR2 YYEEEE, per germline.

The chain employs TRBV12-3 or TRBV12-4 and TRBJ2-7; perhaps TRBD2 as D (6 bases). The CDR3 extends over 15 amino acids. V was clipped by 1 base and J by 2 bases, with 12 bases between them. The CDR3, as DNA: TGTGCCAGCAGTTTAGTGCTAGCGTTTCCCTACGAGCAGTACTTC. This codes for CASSLVLAFPYEQYF.

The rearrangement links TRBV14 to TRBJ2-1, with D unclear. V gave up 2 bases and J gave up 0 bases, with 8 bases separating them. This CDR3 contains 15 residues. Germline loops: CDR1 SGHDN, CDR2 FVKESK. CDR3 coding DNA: TGTGCCAGCAGCCAAAGGCCCAGCTCCTACAATGAGCAGTTCTTC. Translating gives CASSQRPSSYNEQFF.

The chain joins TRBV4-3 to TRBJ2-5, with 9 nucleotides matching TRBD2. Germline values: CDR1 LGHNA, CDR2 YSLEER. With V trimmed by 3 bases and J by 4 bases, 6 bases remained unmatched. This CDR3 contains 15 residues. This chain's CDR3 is CASSQAAAGGETQYF. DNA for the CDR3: TGCGCCAGCAGCCAGGCGGCAGCGGGGGGAGAGACCCAGTACTTC.

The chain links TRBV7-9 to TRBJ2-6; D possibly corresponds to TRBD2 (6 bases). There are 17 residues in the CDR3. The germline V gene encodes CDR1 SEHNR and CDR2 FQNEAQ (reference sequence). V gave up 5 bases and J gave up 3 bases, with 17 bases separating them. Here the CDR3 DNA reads TGTGCCAGCAGCCGGCGCTCCGGGGGACTTGGGGCCAACGTCCTGACTTTC. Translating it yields CASSRRSGGLGANVLTF.

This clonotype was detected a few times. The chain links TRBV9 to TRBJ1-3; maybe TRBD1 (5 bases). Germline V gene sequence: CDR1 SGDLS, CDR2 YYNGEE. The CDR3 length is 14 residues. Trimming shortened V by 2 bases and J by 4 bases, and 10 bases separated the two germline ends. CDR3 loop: CASSVTDNGNTIYF. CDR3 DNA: TGTGCCAGCAGCGTGACAGACAACGGAAACACCATATATTTT.

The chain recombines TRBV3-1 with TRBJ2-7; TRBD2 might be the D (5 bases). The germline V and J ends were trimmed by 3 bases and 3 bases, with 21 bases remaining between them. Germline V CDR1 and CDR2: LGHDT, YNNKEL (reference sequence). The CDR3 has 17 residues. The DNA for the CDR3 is TGTGCCAGCAGCCACCCAGGACGGACCGACTACTTCTACGAGCAGTACTTC. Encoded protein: CASSHPGRTDYFYEQYF.

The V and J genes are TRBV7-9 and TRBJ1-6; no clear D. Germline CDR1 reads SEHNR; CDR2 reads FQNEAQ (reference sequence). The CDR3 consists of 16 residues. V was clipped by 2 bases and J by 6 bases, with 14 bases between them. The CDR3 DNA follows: TGTGCCAGCAGCTTATGGTTTGGAAGCCCTAATTCACCCCTCCACTTT. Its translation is CASSLWFGSPNSPLHF.

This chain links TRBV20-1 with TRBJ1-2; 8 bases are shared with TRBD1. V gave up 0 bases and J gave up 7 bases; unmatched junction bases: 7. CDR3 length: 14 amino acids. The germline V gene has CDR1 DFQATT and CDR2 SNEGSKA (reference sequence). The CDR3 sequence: CSARDPRGQSGYTF. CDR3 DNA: TGCAGTGCTAGAGATCCCAGGGGGCAATCTGGCTACACCTTC.

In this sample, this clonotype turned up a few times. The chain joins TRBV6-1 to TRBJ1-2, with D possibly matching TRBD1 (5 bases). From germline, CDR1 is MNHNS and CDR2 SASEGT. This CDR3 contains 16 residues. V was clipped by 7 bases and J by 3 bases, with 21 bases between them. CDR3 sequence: CASNARGPKTDYGYTF. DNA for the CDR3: TGTGCCAGCAACGCAAGGGGACCGAAAACGGACTATGGCTACACCTTC.

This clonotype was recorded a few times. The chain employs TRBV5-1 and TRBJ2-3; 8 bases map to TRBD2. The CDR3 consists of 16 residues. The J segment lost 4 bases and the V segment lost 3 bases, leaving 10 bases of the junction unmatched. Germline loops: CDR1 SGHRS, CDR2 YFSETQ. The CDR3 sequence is CASSSLGGALADTQYF. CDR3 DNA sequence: TGCGCCAGCAGCTCCCTCGGGGGGGCCTTGGCAGATACGCAGTATTTT.

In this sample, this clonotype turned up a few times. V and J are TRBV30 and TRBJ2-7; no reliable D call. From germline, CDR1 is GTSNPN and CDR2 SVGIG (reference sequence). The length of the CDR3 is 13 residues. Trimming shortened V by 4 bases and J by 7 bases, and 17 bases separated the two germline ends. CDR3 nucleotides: TGTGCCTGGACCCCAATTCTTTTGGGGGAGCAGTACTTC. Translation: CAWTPILLGEQYF.

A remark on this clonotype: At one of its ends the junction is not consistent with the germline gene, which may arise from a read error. Here the CDR3 reads CASSSSGGTYTQYF. CDR3 coding DNA: TGTGCCAGCAGCTCTAGCGGGGGCACATATACGCAGTATTTT. This chain links TRBV7-2 with TRBJ2-3; TRBD2 matches 10 bases. The germline gives CDR1 SGHTA, CDR2 FQGNSA. This CDR3 spans 14 amino acids.

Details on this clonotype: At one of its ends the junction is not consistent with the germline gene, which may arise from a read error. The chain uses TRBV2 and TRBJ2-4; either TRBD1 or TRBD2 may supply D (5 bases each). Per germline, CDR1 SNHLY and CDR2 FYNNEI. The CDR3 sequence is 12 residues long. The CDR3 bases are TGTGCCAGCAGTGACTCGCTCGGGGCCCAGCACTTC. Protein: CASSDSLGAQHF.

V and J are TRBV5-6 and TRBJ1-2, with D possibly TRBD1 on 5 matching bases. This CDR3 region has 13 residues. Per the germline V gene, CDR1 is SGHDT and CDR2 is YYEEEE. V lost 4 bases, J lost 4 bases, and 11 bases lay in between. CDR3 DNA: TGTGCCAGCAGCAAAAGGGGCGGCTATGGCTACACCTTC. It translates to CASSKRGGYGYTF.

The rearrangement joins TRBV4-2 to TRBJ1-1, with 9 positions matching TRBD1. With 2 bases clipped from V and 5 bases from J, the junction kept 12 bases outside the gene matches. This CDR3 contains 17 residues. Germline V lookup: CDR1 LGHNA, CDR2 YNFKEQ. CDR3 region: CASSQNSPGQGNTEAFF. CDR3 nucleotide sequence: TGTGCCAGCAGCCAAAATTCTCCGGGACAGGGAAATACTGAAGCTTTCTTT.

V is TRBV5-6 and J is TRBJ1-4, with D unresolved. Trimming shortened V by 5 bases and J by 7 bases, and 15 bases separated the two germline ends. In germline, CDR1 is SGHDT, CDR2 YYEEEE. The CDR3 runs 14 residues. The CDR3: CASSSGLLREKLFF. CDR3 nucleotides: TGTGCCAGCAGTTCCGGGTTACTACGTGAAAAACTGTTTTTT. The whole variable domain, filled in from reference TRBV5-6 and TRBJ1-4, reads DAGVTQSPTHLIKTRGQQVTLRCSPKSGHDTVSWYQQALGQGPQFIFQYYEEEERQRGNFPDRFSGHQFPNYSSELNVNALLLGDSALYLCASSSGLLREKLFFGSGTQLSVL.

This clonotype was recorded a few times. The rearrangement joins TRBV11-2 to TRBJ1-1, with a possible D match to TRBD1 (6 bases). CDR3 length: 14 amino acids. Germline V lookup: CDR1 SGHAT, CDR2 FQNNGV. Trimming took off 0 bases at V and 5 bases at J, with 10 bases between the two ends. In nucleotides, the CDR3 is TGTGCCAGCAGCTTAGATCTACAGGGTACTGAAGCTTTCTTT. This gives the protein CASSLDLQGTEAFF.

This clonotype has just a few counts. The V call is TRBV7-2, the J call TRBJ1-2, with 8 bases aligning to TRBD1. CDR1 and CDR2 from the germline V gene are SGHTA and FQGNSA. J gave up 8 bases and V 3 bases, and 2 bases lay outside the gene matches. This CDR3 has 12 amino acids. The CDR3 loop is CASSFNRGGYTF. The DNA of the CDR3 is TGTGCCAGCAGCTTTAACAGGGGGGGCTACACCTTC.

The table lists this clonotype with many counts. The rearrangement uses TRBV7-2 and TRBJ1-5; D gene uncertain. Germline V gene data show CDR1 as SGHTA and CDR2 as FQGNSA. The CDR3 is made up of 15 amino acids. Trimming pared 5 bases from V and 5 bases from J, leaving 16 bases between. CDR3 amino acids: CASSRKPYAHQPQHF. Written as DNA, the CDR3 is TGTGCCAGCAGCCGAAAACCCTATGCCCATCAGCCCCAGCATTTT.

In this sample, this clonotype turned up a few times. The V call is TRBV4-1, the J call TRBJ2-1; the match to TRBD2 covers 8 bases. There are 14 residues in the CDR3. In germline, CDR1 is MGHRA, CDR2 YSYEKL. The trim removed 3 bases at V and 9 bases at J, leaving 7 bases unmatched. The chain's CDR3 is CASSQPRRGVEQFF. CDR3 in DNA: TGCGCCAGCAGCCAGCCCCGGCGGGGGGTTGAGCAGTTCTTC.

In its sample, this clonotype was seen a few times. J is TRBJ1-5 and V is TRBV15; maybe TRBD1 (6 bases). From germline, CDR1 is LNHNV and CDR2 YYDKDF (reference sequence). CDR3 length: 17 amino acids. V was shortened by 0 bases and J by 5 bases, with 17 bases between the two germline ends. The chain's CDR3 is CATSREGQGLEDQPQHF. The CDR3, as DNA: TGTGCCACCAGCAGAGAAGGTCAGGGGCTAGAGGATCAGCCCCAGCATTTT.

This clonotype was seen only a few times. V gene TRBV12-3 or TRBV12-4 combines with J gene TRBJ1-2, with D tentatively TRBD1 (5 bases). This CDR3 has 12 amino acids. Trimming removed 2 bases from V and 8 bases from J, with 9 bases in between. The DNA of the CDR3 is TGTGCCAGCAGTTTAACCTCAGGGGGCTACACCTTC. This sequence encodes CASSLTSGGYTF.

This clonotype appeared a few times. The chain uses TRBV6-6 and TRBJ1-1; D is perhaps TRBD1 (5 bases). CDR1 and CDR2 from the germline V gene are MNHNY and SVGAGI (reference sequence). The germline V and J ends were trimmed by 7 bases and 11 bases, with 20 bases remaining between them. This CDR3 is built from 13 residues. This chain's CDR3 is CASTLRQGEGAFF. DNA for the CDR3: TGTGCCAGCACCCTCCGGCAGGGCGAAGGGGCTTTCTTT.

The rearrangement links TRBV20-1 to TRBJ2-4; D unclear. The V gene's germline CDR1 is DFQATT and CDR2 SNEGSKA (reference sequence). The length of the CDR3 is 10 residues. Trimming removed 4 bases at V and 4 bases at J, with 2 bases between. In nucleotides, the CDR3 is TGCAGTGCTAAGAAAAACATTCAGTACTTC. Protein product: CSAKKNIQYF.

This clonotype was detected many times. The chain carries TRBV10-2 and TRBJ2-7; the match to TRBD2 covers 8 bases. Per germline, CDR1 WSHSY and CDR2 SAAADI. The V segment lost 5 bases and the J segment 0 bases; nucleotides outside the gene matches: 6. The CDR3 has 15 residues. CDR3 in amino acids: CASSTTTSDSYEQYF. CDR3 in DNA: TGCGCCAGCAGTACCACGACTAGCGACTCCTACGAGCAGTACTTC.